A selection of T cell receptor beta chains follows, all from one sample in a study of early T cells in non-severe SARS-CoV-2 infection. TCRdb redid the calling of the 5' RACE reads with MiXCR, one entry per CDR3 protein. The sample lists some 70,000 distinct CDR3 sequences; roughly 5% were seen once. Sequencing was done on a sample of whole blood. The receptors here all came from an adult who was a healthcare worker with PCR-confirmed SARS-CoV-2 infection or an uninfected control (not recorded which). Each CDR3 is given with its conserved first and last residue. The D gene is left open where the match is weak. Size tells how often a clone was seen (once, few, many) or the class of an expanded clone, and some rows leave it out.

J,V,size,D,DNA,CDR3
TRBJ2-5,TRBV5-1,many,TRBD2,TGCGCCAGCAGCTTGGGGACTAGCGGGTACCAAGAGACCCAGTACTTC,CASSLGTSGYQETQYF
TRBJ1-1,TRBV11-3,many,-,TGTGCCAGCAGCCCATCAATGAACACTGAAGCTTTCTTT,CASSPSMNTEAFF
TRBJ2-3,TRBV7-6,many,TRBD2,TGTGCCAGCAGCCCGGGACTAGCGGGAGGCACAGATACGCAGTATTTT,CASSPGLAGGTDTQYF
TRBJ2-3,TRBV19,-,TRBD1,TGTGCCAGTAGTCCCAGACAGGGGCCAAATACGCAGTATTTT,CASSPRQGPNTQYF
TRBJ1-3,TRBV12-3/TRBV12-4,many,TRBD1,TGTGCCAGCAGTTTATCAGGGGGTGGAAACACCATATATTTT,CASSLSGGGNTIYF
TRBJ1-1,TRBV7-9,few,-,TGTGCCAGCAGCTTAGCGGGGGGCTTCACTGAAGCTTTCTTT,CASSLAGGFTEAFF
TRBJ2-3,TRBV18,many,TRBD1,TGTGCCAGCTCACCGCCTGAGACAGGGGTGTATTTT,CASSPPETGVYF
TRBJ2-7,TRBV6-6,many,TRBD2,TGTGCCAGCAGGGAGTTTGGACTAGATGACGAGCAGTACTTC,CASREFGLDDEQYF
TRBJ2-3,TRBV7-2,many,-,TGTGCCAGCAGCTTAGGACAGGTGGGAGATACGCAGTATTTT,CASSLGQVGDTQYF
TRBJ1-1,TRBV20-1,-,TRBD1,TGCAGTGCTGGTGGACAGGTTAACACTGAAGCTTTCTTT,CSAGGQVNTEAFF
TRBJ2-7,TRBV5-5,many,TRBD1,TGTGCCAGCAGCTTGTGGACAGGATCCTACGAGCAGTACTTC,CASSLWTGSYEQYF
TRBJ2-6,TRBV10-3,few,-,TGTGCCATCAGTGGGACACAAACCGCCTCTGGGGCCAACGTCCTGACTTTC,CAISGTQTASGANVLTF
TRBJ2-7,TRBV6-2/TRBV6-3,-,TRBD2,TGTGCCAGTCAATACGAGCGGGAGCGTCCCTACGAGCAGTACTTC,CASQYERERPYEQYF
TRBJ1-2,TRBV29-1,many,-,TGCAGCGTTGATAATACAGTCTATGGCTACACCTTC,CSVDNTVYGYTF
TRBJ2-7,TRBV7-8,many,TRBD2,TGTGCCAGCAGCTTATCCTCCGGGACTAGCGGGGGATACTACGAGCAGTACTTC,CASSLSSGTSGGYYEQYF
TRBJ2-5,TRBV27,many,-,TGTGCCAGCAGTGTAGGGGGAGGGTCGGGGACCCAGTACTTC,CASSVGGGSGTQYF
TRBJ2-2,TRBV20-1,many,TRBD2,TGCAGTGCTAGGGATTTAGGGACTAGCGGACAGAACACCGGGGAGCTGTTTTTT,CSARDLGTSGQNTGELFF
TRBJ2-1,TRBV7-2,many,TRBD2,TGTGCCAGCAGCTTAGTCAGCGGGGGGGCTACGAGCTACAATGAGCAGTTCTTC,CASSLVSGGATSYNEQFF
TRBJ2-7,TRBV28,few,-,TGTGCCAGCACCTCCAACCGGGGGAGCGGCAACGAGCAGTACTTC,CASTSNRGSGNEQYF
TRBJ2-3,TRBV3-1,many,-,TGTGCCAGCAGCCAAGGATTGAAGACAGAGCTCACAGATACGCAGTATTTT,CASSQGLKTELTDTQYF
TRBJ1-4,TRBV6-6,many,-,TGTGCCAGCAGTTTGATCAAAGGGGAAAAACTGTTTTTT,CASSLIKGEKLFF
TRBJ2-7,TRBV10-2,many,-,TGCGCCAGTGCAAGCTCCTACGAGCAGTACTTC,CASASSYEQYF
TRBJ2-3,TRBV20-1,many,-,TGCAGTGCTCCCATGGGCTTAAGCGGAGCAGATACGCAGTATTTT,CSAPMGLSGADTQYF
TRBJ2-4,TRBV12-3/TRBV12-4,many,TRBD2,TGTGCCAGCAGTTTAGTGGCGGGAGGCTCCAAGTTAGCCAAAAACATTCAGTACTTC,CASSLVAGGSKLAKNIQYF
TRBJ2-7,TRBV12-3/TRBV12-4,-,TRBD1,TGTGCCAGCCGGGACAGGAGATCCTACGAGCAGTACTTC,CASRDRRSYEQYF
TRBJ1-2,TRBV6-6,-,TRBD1,TGTGCCAGCAGCCGGGGACAGGGGGCATTAGCTAGCTATGGCAACACCTTC,CASSRGQGALASYGNTF
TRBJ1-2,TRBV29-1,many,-,TGCAGCGTTGGTGGAGGGGAATATGGCTACACCTTC,CSVGGGEYGYTF
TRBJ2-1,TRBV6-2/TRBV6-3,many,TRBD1,TGTGCCAGCAGGGGGGGGGACAGGGGACCTTACAATGAGCAGTTCTTC,CASRGGDRGPYNEQFF
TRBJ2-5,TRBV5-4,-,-,TGTGCCAGCAGCCCAGGGCCCTCCTACCAAGAGACCCAGTACTTC,CASSPGPSYQETQYF
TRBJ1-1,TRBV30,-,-,TGTGCCTGGAGCGCGGGCGATAGGGCTGAAGCTTTCTTT,CAWSAGDRAEAFF
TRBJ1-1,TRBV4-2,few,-,TGTGCCAGCAGCCAAGACAGAGTCCAAGAGAACACTGAAGCTTTCTTT,CASSQDRVQENTEAFF
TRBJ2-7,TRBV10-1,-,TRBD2,TGCGCCAGCGCTAGCGGGGGCCCAGGGGCCTACGAGCAGTACTTC,CASASGGPGAYEQYF
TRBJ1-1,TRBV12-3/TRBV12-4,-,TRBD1,TGTGCCAGCAGCTATGACAGGGCCACTGAAGCTTTCTTT,CASSYDRATEAFF
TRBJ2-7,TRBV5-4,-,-,TGTGCCAGCAGCTTGTGGCCGAGTGGGAACGAGCAGTACTTC,CASSLWPSGNEQYF
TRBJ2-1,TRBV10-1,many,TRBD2,TGCGCCAGCAGTGGGGGACTAGCCTCCTACAATGAGCAGTTCTTC,CASSGGLASYNEQFF
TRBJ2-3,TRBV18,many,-,TGTGCCAGCTCAGCCGGGAGCACCGAGGCAGATACGCAGTATTTT,CASSAGSTEADTQYF
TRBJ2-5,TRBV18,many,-,TGTGCCAGCTCACCACTAGATCACCTCCGAGAGACCCAGTACTTC,CASSPLDHLRETQYF
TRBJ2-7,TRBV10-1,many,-,TGCGCCAGCAGTGGGGGAGACGGGTTATACGAGCAGTACTTC,CASSGGDGLYEQYF
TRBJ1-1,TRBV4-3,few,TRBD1,TGCGCCAGCAGCCAAGATTATGGGACAGGGGCCACTGAAGCTTTCTTT,CASSQDYGTGATEAFF
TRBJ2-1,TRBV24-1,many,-,TGTGCCACCAGTGATCTACGACAGTCCAATGAGCAGTTCTTC,CATSDLRQSNEQFF
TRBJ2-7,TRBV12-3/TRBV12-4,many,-,TGTGCCAGCAGTCAGACCGCCTACGAGCAGTACTTC,CASSQTAYEQYF